This T cell receptor beta chain comes out of a study of blood T cell repertoires in COVID-19. Study members were between about 18 and 100 years old and lived in 24 US regions. Sequencing used immunoSEQ multiplex PCR; TCRdb keeps in-frame clones, though not all of them. The sample holds a few hundred thousand clones, 88% seen once. V trimming: 3 bases; J trimming: 6 bases; junction bases outside the gene matches: 14. The CDR3 spans 17 residues. Germline V gene lookup returns CDR1 SGHNT and CDR2 YYREEE (reference sequence). The chain uses TRBV5-4 and TRBJ2-2; 7 bases are shared with TRBD1. This receptor was identified in a woman under 30 who had recovered from COVID-19. The source material was PBMCs or T cells enriched from blood (not recorded which). This chain's CDR3 is CASSSPKTGNRAGELFF. CDR3 nucleotide sequence: TGTGCCAGCAGCTCCCCAAAGACAGGGAATAGGGCCGGGGAGCTGTTTTTT.